These 20 T cell receptor beta chains share one sample of origin, sequenced in a study of CD8 T cells in Susac syndrome. RNA in amounts of about 0.5 to 1 ug was reverse transcribed with random hexamers. TCRdb analysed the immunoSEQ multiplex PCR reads with MiXCR anew, one entry per CDR3 protein. The sample shows roughly 200,000 distinct CDR3 sequences, roughly 92% of them seen only once. The sequenced sample was CD4+ T cells from PBMCs. These receptors were obtained from a human donor with Susac syndrome.

The chain joins TRBV9 to TRBJ1-4; 7 positions agree with TRBD1. Unmatched junction bases numbered 8, after V lost 7 bases and J lost 5 bases. This CDR3 contains 14 residues. Per the germline V gene, CDR1 is SGDLS and CDR2 is YYNGEE. The CDR3 coding sequence is TGTGCCAGCTCCCGGGACAGCCTCAATGAAAAACTGTTTTTT. Translating gives CASSRDSLNEKLFF.

This sequence joins TRBV4-2 and TRBJ1-2; TRBD1 is a possible D gene (5 bases). Trimming took 0 bases from V and 7 from J, leaving 9 bases between them. This CDR3 has 13 amino acids. CDR1 and CDR2 from the germline V gene are LGHNA and YNFKEQ. CDR3 protein: CASSQEGVRGYTF. CDR3 bases: TGTGCCAGCAGCCAAGAGGGGGTACGTGGCTACACCTTC.

This rearrangement joins TRBV6-5 to TRBJ1-5; TRBD1 aligns across 10 bases. The CDR3 has 15 residues. The ends lost 6 bases at V and 5 bases at J; junction bases unmatched: 7. CDR1 MNHEY and CDR2 SVGAGI come from the germline V gene. In DNA form, the CDR3 reads TGTGCCAGCAGCCGCGGACAGGGGGTCTATCAGCCCCAGCATTTT. Protein: CASSRGQGVYQPQHF.

The V call is TRBV7-9, the J call TRBJ2-5, with TRBD2 matching over 7 bases. The trim removed 5 bases at V and 5 bases at J, leaving 17 bases unmatched. CDR1 is SEHNR and CDR2 is FQNEAQ in the germline V gene (reference sequence). CDR3 length: 17 amino acids. The CDR3 is CASSGGEYVSLRETQYF. The CDR3 coding sequence is TGTGCCAGCAGCGGGGGGGAATATGTATCGTTACGGGAGACCCAGTACTTC.

The chain has TRBV20-1 and TRBJ1-1; D might be TRBD1 (5 bases). The length of the CDR3 is 13 residues. Germline loops: CDR1 DFQATT, CDR2 SNEGSKA (reference sequence). V lost 5 bases, J lost 1 base, and 11 bases lay in between. CDR3 sequence: CSAHQGGNTEAFF. The CDR3 nucleotides are TGCAGTGCTCATCAGGGAGGGAACACTGAAGCTTTCTTT.

The chain carries TRBV5-1 and TRBJ2-2; D gene unclear. Looked up from germline, CDR1 is SGHRS and CDR2 is YFSETQ. CDR3 length equals 13 residues. V was shortened by 1 base and J by 5 bases, with 6 bases between the two germline ends. The CDR3 sequence is CASSLLETGELFF. For the CDR3, the DNA is TGCGCCAGCAGCTTGTTAGAGACCGGGGAGCTGTTTTTT.

This chain uses TRBV19 with TRBJ1-2; possible D gene TRBD1, 6 bases. The CDR3 is 12 residues long. Germline CDR1 is LNHDA and CDR2 is SQIVND (reference sequence). Deletions cut 6 bases from V and 5 bases from J, with 10 bases between. CDR3 residues: CASSFGQYGYTF. DNA of the CDR3: TGTGCCAGTAGCTTCGGACAGTATGGCTACACCTTC.

This chain connects TRBV5-1 to TRBJ1-4; 10 nucleotides agree with TRBD1. V lost 2 bases, J lost 7 bases, and 5 bases stayed unmatched. Germline V gene data show CDR1 as SGHRS and CDR2 as YFSETQ. The CDR3 extends over 15 amino acids. The CDR3 loop reads CASSFTTGGIEKLFF. The CDR3 coding sequence is TGCGCCAGCAGCTTTACGACAGGGGGCATTGAAAAACTGTTTTTT. Full variable domain (remainder filled in from reference TRBV5-1 and TRBJ1-4): KAGVTQTPRYLIKTRGQQVTLSCSPISGHRSVSWYQQTPGQGLQFLFEYFSETQRNKGNFPGRFSGRQFSNSRSEMNVSTLELGDSALYLCASSFTTGGIEKLFFGSGTQLSVL.

The rearrangement uses TRBV2 and TRBJ1-1; unclear D gene. Germline CDR1 reads SNHLY; CDR2 reads FYNNEI. The V end was cut by 8 bases, the J end by 1 base, with 14 bases between. The CDR3 extends over 14 amino acids. CDR3 in amino acids: CASLNTYTNTEAFF. The CDR3 nucleotides are TGTGCCAGCCTGAATACGTATACGAACACTGAAGCTTTCTTT.

The rearrangement uses TRBV2 and TRBJ1-5, with 8 bases that match TRBD1. The CDR3 loop spans 14 amino acids. CDR1 is SNHLY, CDR2 FYNNEI, per germline. V gave up 6 bases and J gave up 2 bases; unmatched junction bases: 3. The CDR3 DNA reads TGTGCCAGCAGGACGACAGGGGGCAATCAGCCCCAGCATTTT. Its translation is CASRTTGGNQPQHF.

The chain couples TRBV2 to TRBJ2-7; the match to TRBD1 covers 8 bases. With V trimmed by 4 bases and J by 6 bases, 2 bases remained unmatched. The V gene's germline CDR1 is SNHLY and CDR2 FYNNEI. This CDR3 has 12 residues. The CDR3 loop reads CASSGTGSEQYF. CDR3 coding DNA: TGTGCCAGCAGTGGGACAGGGAGCGAGCAGTACTTC.

The chain links TRBV29-1 to TRBJ1-2; D is ambiguous. The V gene's germline CDR1 is SQVTM and CDR2 ANQGSEA. The germline V and J ends were trimmed by 2 bases and 1 base, with 8 bases remaining between them. The CDR3 runs 13 residues. The CDR3 protein is CSVEWPVNYGYTF. CDR3 bases: TGCAGCGTTGAATGGCCCGTTAACTATGGCTACACCTTC.

The V gene is TRBV12-3 or TRBV12-4, the J gene TRBJ1-2; 9 bases match TRBD1. CDR3 length: 15 residues. V gave up 6 bases and J gave up 2 bases; unmatched junction bases: 7. The CDR3 region has the DNA TGTGCCAGCAGCCGAACGGGACAGGGAAACTATGGCTACACCTTC. Amino acids: CASSRTGQGNYGYTF.

This sequence joins TRBV6-5 and TRBJ2-4; 7 nucleotides match TRBD2. Germline loops: CDR1 MNHEY, CDR2 SVGAGI. This CDR3 has 14 residues. Losses at the gene ends were 0 bases for V and 8 bases for J; bases not matched to a gene: 4. The CDR3 DNA follows: TGTGCCAGCAGTTACTCGGGACGGGGGGACATTCAGTACTTC. This translates into CASSYSGRGDIQYF.

This chain links TRBV12-5 with TRBJ1-5, with D maybe TRBD1 (5 bases). V was clipped by 0 bases and J by 2 bases, with 14 bases between them. This CDR3 has 17 residues. Germline V gene data show CDR1 as LGHNT and CDR2 as FRNRAP. This CDR3 reads CASGLVNGGIGNQPQHF. CDR3 in DNA: TGTGCTAGTGGTTTGGTAAATGGGGGGATCGGCAATCAGCCCCAGCATTTT.

The chain employs TRBV2 and TRBJ1-1, with D possibly TRBD1 on 5 matching bases. This CDR3 contains 12 residues. From germline, CDR1 is SNHLY and CDR2 FYNNEI. V lost 10 bases to trimming and J lost 3 bases, with 12 bases between them. DNA for the CDR3: TGTGCCACCAGGGTTGGGGACACTGAAGCTTTCTTT. It is translated as CATRVGDTEAFF.

V usage is TRBV7-9 and J usage is TRBJ2-3; 11 bases are a match to TRBD2. This CDR3 has 15 residues. With 5 bases clipped from V and 2 bases from J, the junction kept 3 bases outside the gene matches. Looked up from germline, CDR1 is SEHNR and CDR2 is FQNEAQ (reference sequence). CDR3 nucleotides: TGTGCCAGCAGCATGGGACTAGCGGACACAGATACGCAGTATTTT. It yields the protein CASSMGLADTDTQYF.

This sequence joins TRBV12-3 or TRBV12-4 and TRBJ1-1, with unresolved D. Trimming stripped 4 bases from V and 2 bases from J, with 11 bases between. The CDR3 runs to 14 residues. The CDR3 DNA reads TGTGCCAGCAGTTCGGGCATCCACAACACTGAAGCTTTCTTT. It translates to CASSSGIHNTEAFF.

The rearrangement links TRBV29-1 to TRBJ1-2, with D maybe TRBD1 (6 bases). The CDR3 totals 13 residues. CDR1 and CDR2 (germline): SQVTM, ANQGSEA. Trimming stripped 7 bases from V and 4 bases from J, with 16 bases between. CDR3 amino acids: CSGAGESPYGYTF. Written as DNA, the CDR3 is TGCAGCGGTGCAGGGGAGTCCCCCTATGGCTACACCTTC. The whole variable domain, remainder taken from reference TRBV29-1 and TRBJ1-2, is SAVISQKPSRDICQRGTSLTIQCQVDSQVTMMFWYRQQPGQSLTLIATANQGSEATYESGFVIDKFPISRPNLTFSTLTVSNMSPEDSSIYLCSGAGESPYGYTFGSGTRLTVV.

V is TRBV18 and J is TRBJ2-5; unclear D gene. Germline assignment: CDR1 KGHSH and CDR2 LQKENI. V shed 0 bases and J shed 7 bases, with 12 bases lying between them. CDR3 length: 14 amino acids. As DNA, the CDR3 is TGTGCCAGCTCACCACCGTATCCCGCCCGGACCCAGTACTTC. Its protein is CASSPPYPARTQYF.